The sequence of this TCR beta chain was determined in a study of shared clonotypes between healthy human individuals. At the level of the study: Per-donor plates numbered three CD4 naive, three CD4 memory, two CD8 naive and one CD8 memory.

The donors, healthy adults who were HIV-negative, had experienced no recent acute infections or vaccinations. Replicate PCRs from sorted subsets contained about 200 ng DNA, which is around 29,000 T cell genomes. In the authors' workflow: Because ImmunoSEQ provided only junction sequences with no quality scores, the filtering differed. The method was immunoSEQ multiplex PCR; TCRdb's version includes in-frame clones alone and lacks a portion of them. V and J calls plus clone size are reproduced from that table; the DNA served to infer D and trimming. The sample lists more than 1,200,000 clones; about 98.5% were seen once. This CDR3 region has 17 residues. J was trimmed by 5 bases and V by 2 bases; bases with no gene match: 12. The germline CDR1 and CDR2 sequences are SGHTA and FQGNSA.

The chain uses TRBV7-2 and TRBJ1-1, with TRBD1 matching 9 bases. The clonotype was recovered from a man aged 25 to 40 in good health. The sample consisted of naive CD4+ T cells sorted from blood. The subset: CD45RA+ positively selected. CDR3 sequence reads: CASSLYGTGRTGTEAFF. The DNA for the CDR3 is TGTGCCAGCAGCTTATATGGGACAGGGAGAACAGGGACTGAAGCTTTCTTT.